Listed below are T cell receptor beta chains from one sample, sequenced in a study of OX40 agonist ivuxolimab in advanced cancers. Profiled with immunoSEQ multiplex PCR; TCRdb holds only in-frame clones, not every one. The sample lists about 59,000 clones, around 86% seen once, with about 0.36% in the top ten. Sequenced material: CD4+ or CD8+ T cells sorted from blood, taken in a trial of the OX40 agonist ivuxolimab. The receptors shown here come from an adult with an advanced solid tumor such as melanoma, head and neck, liver or kidney cancer. CDR3s include the opening cysteine and the closing phenylalanine or tryptophan. The D gene is left open where the match is weak. Size is stated for part of the rows, as once, few or many counts, or as a class when the clone is expanded.

D gene: TRBD1
J gene: TRBJ2-1
V gene: TRBV7-2
clone size: .
CDR3 DNA: TGTGCCAGCAGCTTGGACAGGGTCTACAATGAGCAGTTCTTC
CDR3 protein: CASSLDRVYNEQFF

D gene: .
J gene: TRBJ1-2
V gene: TRBV5-8
clone size: .
CDR3 DNA: TGTGCCAGCAGCTTGGGGGCGAGGAGATATGGCTACACCTTC
CDR3 protein: CASSLGARRYGYTF

D gene: TRBD1
J gene: TRBJ1-2
V gene: TRBV7-9
clone size: .
CDR3 DNA: TGTGCCAGCAGCTTAACGGACAGGGTGGGTGGCTACACCTTC
CDR3 protein: CASSLTDRVGGYTF

D gene: .
J gene: TRBJ2-3
V gene: TRBV6-5
clone size: .
CDR3 DNA: TGTGCCAGCAGTAGGGTAATGAGCACAGATACGCAGTATTTT
CDR3 protein: CASSRVMSTDTQYF

D gene: TRBD2
J gene: TRBJ2-2
V gene: TRBV7-6
clone size: .
CDR3 DNA: TGTGCCAGCAGCTTAGTAGCGGGGGGGCGCGCCGGGGAGCTGTTTTTT
CDR3 protein: CASSLVAGGRAGELFF

D gene: .
J gene: TRBJ1-1
V gene: TRBV6-6
clone size: .
CDR3 DNA: TGTGCCAGCAGTTACAGGATGAACACTGAAGCTTTCTTT
CDR3 protein: CASSYRMNTEAFF

D gene: .
J gene: TRBJ1-1
V gene: TRBV25-1
clone size: .
CDR3 DNA: TGTGCCAGCGGGGGGGTCGGCACTGAAGCTTTCTTT
CDR3 protein: CASGGVGTEAFF

D gene: .
J gene: TRBJ2-5
V gene: TRBV16
clone size: .
CDR3 DNA: TGTGCCAGCAGCGGGCTAGAAGAGACCCAGTACTTC
CDR3 protein: CASSGLEETQYF

D gene: .
J gene: TRBJ1-5
V gene: TRBV30
clone size: few
CDR3 DNA: TGTGCCTGGAGTGTACGGGCCTACCGACATCAGCCCCAGCATTTT
CDR3 protein: CAWSVRAYRHQPQHF

D gene: TRBD1
J gene: TRBJ2-7
V gene: TRBV10-3
clone size: .
CDR3 DNA: TGTGCCATCAGTGGTTGGGACAGGGCCAGCCGGGCAGCTTCCTACGAGCAGTACTTC
CDR3 protein: CAISGWDRASRAASYEQYF

D gene: .
J gene: TRBJ1-2
V gene: TRBV6-5
clone size: .
CDR3 DNA: TGTGCCAGCAGTTCCACTGATAACTATGGCTACACCTTC
CDR3 protein: CASSSTDNYGYTF

D gene: .
J gene: TRBJ2-1
V gene: TRBV4-2
clone size: .
CDR3 DNA: TGTGCCAGCAGCTTGCTAGCCGACAATGAGCAGTTCTTC
CDR3 protein: CASSLLADNEQFF

D gene: .
J gene: TRBJ2-4
V gene: TRBV11-2
clone size: .
CDR3 DNA: TGTGCCAGCAGAAAGCCCGGTCTCGATTTAGCCAAAAACATTCAGTACTTC
CDR3 protein: CASRKPGLDLAKNIQYF

D gene: .
J gene: TRBJ1-1
V gene: TRBV30
clone size: .
CDR3 DNA: TGTGCCTGGAGTGAACAGGCGAACACTGAAGCTTTCTTT
CDR3 protein: CAWSEQANTEAFF

D gene: .
J gene: TRBJ1-2
V gene: TRBV20-1
clone size: few
CDR3 DNA: TGCAGTGCGGCGGAAAACTATGGCTACACCTTC
CDR3 protein: CSAAENYGYTF

D gene: TRBD2
J gene: TRBJ2-1
V gene: TRBV27
clone size: .
CDR3 DNA: TGTGCCAGCAGTTCTCCTAGCGGGAGCGCTACTTCGGCTGAGCAGTTCTTC
CDR3 protein: CASSSPSGSATSAEQFF

D gene: .
J gene: TRBJ1-2
V gene: TRBV11-2
clone size: .
CDR3 DNA: TGTGCCAGCAGCCTACGGACGGCTGACGGCTACACCTTC
CDR3 protein: CASSLRTADGYTF

D gene: .
J gene: TRBJ2-3
V gene: TRBV7-2
clone size: .
CDR3 DNA: TGTGCCAGCAACGAGCAGACTAGCACAGATACGCAGTATTTT
CDR3 protein: CASNEQTSTDTQYF

D gene: .
J gene: TRBJ1-1
V gene: TRBV5-6
clone size: .
CDR3 DNA: TGTGCCAGCAGCGAACAGGGATGGAACACTGAAGCTTTCTTT
CDR3 protein: CASSEQGWNTEAFF

D gene: TRBD1
J gene: TRBJ2-2
V gene: TRBV5-1
clone size: .
CDR3 DNA: TGCGCCAGCAGCTTGGCCGGGACAGGGAACACCGGGGAGCTGTTTTTT
CDR3 protein: CASSLAGTGNTGELFF

D gene: .
J gene: TRBJ2-7
V gene: TRBV7-9
clone size: .
CDR3 DNA: TGTGCCAGCAGCCTGCGGGAAAACGCGATCAACGAGCAGTACTTC
CDR3 protein: CASSLRENAINEQYF

D gene: .
J gene: TRBJ1-3
V gene: TRBV18
clone size: .
CDR3 DNA: TGTGCCAGCTCACCGGATACAGGGATTGGAAACACCATATATTTT
CDR3 protein: CASSPDTGIGNTIYF

D gene: TRBD1
J gene: TRBJ2-5
V gene: TRBV7-9
clone size: .
CDR3 DNA: TGTGCCAGCAGCTTAGGCTCAGGGGGCAGAGAGACCCAGTACTTC
CDR3 protein: CASSLGSGGRETQYF

D gene: .
J gene: TRBJ2-3
V gene: TRBV4-1
clone size: .
CDR3 DNA: TGCGCCAGCAGCTATCCTGGGACAAACAGGGCTCATACGCAGTATTTT
CDR3 protein: CASSYPGTNRAHTQYF

D gene: .
J gene: TRBJ2-2
V gene: TRBV18
clone size: .
CDR3 DNA: TGTGCCAGCTCAAACTTGAGGACCGGCGGCGAGCTGTTTTTT
CDR3 protein: CASSNLRTGGELFF

D gene: .
J gene: TRBJ2-5
V gene: TRBV5-1
clone size: .
CDR3 DNA: TGCGCCAGCAGCTTGCAGCCTGGGTCAGAGACCCAGTACTTC
CDR3 protein: CASSLQPGSETQYF

D gene: TRBD2
J gene: TRBJ2-7
V gene: TRBV7-9
clone size: .
CDR3 DNA: TGTGCCAGCAGAGGGACTAGCGGGTACGAGCAGTACTTC
CDR3 protein: CASRGTSGYEQYF

D gene: .
J gene: TRBJ2-1
V gene: TRBV4-3
clone size: .
CDR3 DNA: TGCGCCAGCAGCCTGAGACAGGCTAGCTCCTACAATGAGCAGTTCTTC
CDR3 protein: CASSLRQASSYNEQFF

D gene: TRBD2
J gene: TRBJ2-1
V gene: TRBV28
clone size: .
CDR3 DNA: TGTGCCAGCAGTTTAGGGGGGGGACTAGGCAATGAGCAGTTCTTC
CDR3 protein: CASSLGGGLGNEQFF

D gene: .
J gene: TRBJ2-1
V gene: TRBV6-6
clone size: .
CDR3 DNA: TGTGCCAGCACGGGGGTTAGCTCCTACAATGAGCAGTTCTTC
CDR3 protein: CASTGVSSYNEQFF

D gene: TRBD1
J gene: TRBJ2-7
V gene: TRBV6-1
clone size: .
CDR3 DNA: TGTGCCAGCAGTGATCCGGGACAGGCACCCTACGAGCAGTACTTC
CDR3 protein: CASSDPGQAPYEQYF

D gene: .
J gene: TRBJ2-1
V gene: TRBV10-1
clone size: .
CDR3 DNA: TGCGCCAGCAGTGAGTCGGTACTAGTTTCTTACAATGAGCAGTTCTTC
CDR3 protein: CASSESVLVSYNEQFF

D gene: TRBD1
J gene: TRBJ1-1
V gene: TRBV5-1
clone size: .
CDR3 DNA: TGCGCCAGCAGCTTGGAATCAGGGGGCACTGAAGCTTTCTTT
CDR3 protein: CASSLESGGTEAFF

D gene: .
J gene: TRBJ1-2
V gene: TRBV9
clone size: .
CDR3 DNA: TGTGCCAGCAGCCCAAGTGTTGGGCAGTCCTATGGCTACACCTTC
CDR3 protein: CASSPSVGQSYGYTF

D gene: .
J gene: TRBJ2-1
V gene: TRBV2
clone size: .
CDR3 DNA: TGTGCCAGCGGGGGGCCAGCGGGGAATGAGCAGTTCTTC
CDR3 protein: CASGGPAGNEQFF

D gene: .
J gene: TRBJ2-5
V gene: TRBV18
clone size: .
CDR3 DNA: TGTGCCAGCTCACCACCGGAAGAGACCCAGTACTTC
CDR3 protein: CASSPPEETQYF

D gene: .
J gene: TRBJ2-1
V gene: TRBV27
clone size: .
CDR3 DNA: TGTGCCAGCAACCAGGGGGGCAATGAGCAGTTCTTC
CDR3 protein: CASNQGGNEQFF

D gene: .
J gene: TRBJ1-1
V gene: TRBV14
clone size: .
CDR3 DNA: TGTGCCAGCAGCCAAGGTAGGGTGAACACTGAAGCTTTCTTT
CDR3 protein: CASSQGRVNTEAFF

D gene: TRBD1
J gene: TRBJ2-7
V gene: TRBV6-1
clone size: .
CDR3 DNA: TGTGCCAGCCGAGACAGGGGGTTATTTTACGAGCAGTACTTC
CDR3 protein: CASRDRGLFYEQYF

D gene: .
J gene: TRBJ1-2
V gene: TRBV29-1
clone size: .
CDR3 DNA: TGCAGCGTTGCGGCAGGGACTGATTATGGCTACACCTTC
CDR3 protein: CSVAAGTDYGYTF

D gene: .
J gene: TRBJ1-3
V gene: TRBV7-9
clone size: .
CDR3 DNA: TGTGCCAGCAGCTTAACTTCCGAGGGGGGAACTGGAAACACCATATATTTT
CDR3 protein: CASSLTSEGGTGNTIYF

D gene: .
J gene: TRBJ2-6
V gene: TRBV2
clone size: once
CDR3 DNA: TGTGCCAGCCACTCGTCTGGGGCCAACGTCCTGACTTTC
CDR3 protein: CASHSSGANVLTF

D gene: TRBD1
J gene: TRBJ1-5
V gene: TRBV10-3
clone size: .
CDR3 DNA: TGTGCCATCAGTGATAGTACAGGGGCCACCAATCAGCCCCAGCATTTT
CDR3 protein: CAISDSTGATNQPQHF

D gene: TRBD2
J gene: TRBJ2-1
V gene: TRBV15
clone size: .
CDR3 DNA: TGTGCCACCAGCAGTACAACTAGCGGGGATACTAAACGGTTCTTC
CDR3 protein: CATSSTTSGDTKRFF

D gene: .
J gene: TRBJ2-1
V gene: TRBV5-4
clone size: .
CDR3 DNA: TGTGCCAGCAGCTCGGGCGGCAGACAAGGAAACAATGAGCAGTTCTTC
CDR3 protein: CASSSGGRQGNNEQFF

D gene: .
J gene: TRBJ2-7
V gene: TRBV7-2
clone size: .
CDR3 DNA: TGTGCCAGCAGCCCCCAGGGCGACGTGGGCGAGCAGTACTTC
CDR3 protein: CASSPQGDVGEQYF

D gene: .
J gene: TRBJ1-5
V gene: TRBV6-6
clone size: .
CDR3 DNA: TGTGCCAGCAGTTACTCCCCGGGTTCGGGGCAGCCCCAGCATTTT
CDR3 protein: CASSYSPGSGQPQHF

D gene: TRBD1
J gene: TRBJ1-1
V gene: TRBV6-6
clone size: .
CDR3 DNA: TGTGCCAGCAGTAGGAGGACAGGGGGGAACACTGAAGCTTTCTTT
CDR3 protein: CASSRRTGGNTEAFF

D gene: .
J gene: TRBJ2-7
V gene: TRBV27
clone size: .
CDR3 DNA: TGTGCCAGCAGGCTAAGCGGAAATGACGAGCAGTACTTC
CDR3 protein: CASRLSGNDEQYF

D gene: .
J gene: TRBJ1-5
V gene: TRBV18
clone size: .
CDR3 DNA: TGTGCCAGCTCACCATTGGGGAGCAATCAGCCCCAGCATTTT
CDR3 protein: CASSPLGSNQPQHF

D gene: .
J gene: TRBJ1-5
V gene: TRBV27
clone size: .
CDR3 DNA: TGTGCCAGAGGGTTCCGGAGGAACAATCAGCCCCAGCATTTT
CDR3 protein: CARGFRRNNQPQHF

D gene: .
J gene: TRBJ1-3
V gene: TRBV6-6
clone size: .
CDR3 DNA: TGTGCCAGCAGTTCCGGGACCTATAACTCTGGAAACACCATATATTTT
CDR3 protein: CASSSGTYNSGNTIYF

D gene: TRBD1
J gene: TRBJ2-1
V gene: TRBV10-3
clone size: .
CDR3 DNA: TGTGCCATTCAGGGGGACACCTACAATGAGCAGTTCTTC
CDR3 protein: CAIQGDTYNEQFF

D gene: .
J gene: TRBJ1-2
V gene: TRBV5-5
clone size: .
CDR3 DNA: TGTGCCAGCAGCTTGGCTCCGGGGCCGAACTATGGCTACACCTTC
CDR3 protein: CASSLAPGPNYGYTF

D gene: .
J gene: TRBJ2-2
V gene: TRBV19
clone size: .
CDR3 DNA: TGTGCCAGTAGTACGACTCCTACCACCGGGGAGCTGTTTTTT
CDR3 protein: CASSTTPTTGELFF